These T cell receptor beta chains were read from a single sample in a study of blood T cells in healthy people across ages. TCRdb used MiXCR to reprocess the 5' RACE reads, holding one entry per CDR3 protein. This table holds approximately 830,000 distinct CDR3 sequences, approximately 65% found once. What was sequenced was blood. These receptors were obtained from a man aged 25-40 years in good health. CDR3s include the opening cysteine and the closing phenylalanine or tryptophan.

cdr3_aa: CASSHLGLKETQYF
j_call: NA
v_call: TRBV12-3/TRBV12-4

cdr3_aa: CSARRDSGGEQYF
j_call: NA
v_call: TRBV20-1

cdr3_aa: CSARGGASSYEQYF
j_call: TRBJ2-7
v_call: TRBV20-1

cdr3_aa: CSAREGTDSPLHF
j_call: TRBJ1-6
v_call: TRBV20-1

cdr3_aa: CASSPDRGFDNEQFF
j_call: TRBJ2-1
v_call: TRBV9

cdr3_aa: CASSYSDYSTEAFF
j_call: TRBJ1-1
v_call: TRBV6-5

cdr3_aa: CATLGRRNGYEQYF
j_call: NA
v_call: TRBV6-5

cdr3_aa: CASSVRTDTQYF
j_call: TRBJ2-3
v_call: TRBV9

cdr3_aa: CASSLVGTGHYGYTF
j_call: TRBJ1-2
v_call: TRBV5-6

cdr3_aa: CASSFLGVGWNQPQHF
j_call: TRBJ1-5
v_call: TRBV28

cdr3_aa: CASSLMPDPSGANVLTF
j_call: TRBJ2-6
v_call: TRBV12-3/TRBV12-4

cdr3_aa: CASSSRGVSYNEQYF
j_call: NA
v_call: TRBV7-9

cdr3_aa: CASSAPGQGGRDTQYF
j_call: TRBJ2-3
v_call: TRBV5-6

cdr3_aa: CASNRGRTGDYEQYF
j_call: NA
v_call: TRBV5-1

cdr3_aa: CASTPDREVETQYF
j_call: TRBJ2-5
v_call: TRBV28

cdr3_aa: CASSPSRYGQPQHF
j_call: TRBJ1-5
v_call: TRBV18

cdr3_aa: CASSQAYQDLPSPLHF
j_call: TRBJ1-6
v_call: TRBV4-2

cdr3_aa: CASSYTQITGELFF
j_call: TRBJ2-2
v_call: TRBV6-5

cdr3_aa: CASSLALGSPLHF
j_call: TRBJ1-6
v_call: TRBV6-5

cdr3_aa: CASSGGPAKETQYF
j_call: TRBJ2-5
v_call: TRBV6-2/TRBV6-3

cdr3_aa: CTSSLGQGGANVLTF
j_call: TRBJ2-6
v_call: TRBV11-2

cdr3_aa: CAISPHIGQGRQPQHF
j_call: TRBJ1-5
v_call: TRBV10-3